What follows is one T cell receptor (beta chain) and its context. Its antigen is not identified. Sequencing used immunoSEQ multiplex PCR; TCRdb keeps in-frame clones, though not all of them. The sample comprises around 71,000 clones, around 80% of which are singletons, and roughly 5.4% rests with the top ten. J was trimmed by 3 bases and V by 5 bases; bases with no gene match: 6. CDR3 length equals 15 residues. CDR1 MNHNY and CDR2 SVGAGI come from the germline V gene (reference sequence). The source of the sample is a study of OX40 agonist ivuxolimab in advanced cancers. The wider study: Every 2 weeks, patients received ivuxolimab intravenously, dosed at 0.01 to 10 mg/kg. Study observations and caveats: In the 0.1 to 3.0 mg/kg range, CD4+ and CD8+ blood T cells had expanded clonally by week 6.

The rearrangement joins TRBV6-6 to TRBJ1-5; TRBD1 agrees at 8 bases. The sample consisted of CD4+ or CD8+ T cells sorted from blood, taken in a trial of the OX40 agonist ivuxolimab. The clonotype was recovered from an adult with an advanced solid tumor such as melanoma, head and neck, liver or kidney cancer. The CDR3 nucleotides are TGTGCCAGCAGTCTCCGACAGGGGAACAATCAGCCCCAGCATTTT. Translation gives CASSLRQGNNQPQHF.